The 21 T cell receptor beta chains below all came from one sample that was sequenced in a study of memory CD4+ T cells and cytomegalovirus serostatus. The sort gate was single viable CD3+CD4+CD8-CD45RO+ cells for memory CD4+ T cells. The repertoire was sequenced with immunoSEQ multiplex PCR; TCRdb's copy has only in-frame clones and lacks some. The top ten hold roughly 1.7% of the sample, which has under 55,000 clones, around 77% seen once. Sequenced material: memory CD4+ T cells from blood. These receptors came from an adult in good health and CMV-seronegative.

The chain links TRBV2 to TRBJ2-5; D is ambiguous. The length of the CDR3 is 11 residues. V lost 8 bases and J lost 4, with 8 bases in between. Germline assignment: CDR1 SNHLY and CDR2 FYNNEI. This CDR3 is CASSPRETQYF. CDR3 nucleotide sequence: TGTGCCAGCTCTCCGAGAGAGACCCAGTACTTC.

The chain recombines TRBV5-4 with TRBJ1-2; 8 nucleotides match TRBD1. The germline V gene encodes CDR1 SGHNT and CDR2 YYREEE (reference sequence). The CDR3 covers 14 residues. Germline trimming cut 3 bases from V and 4 bases from J; bases unmatched to any gene: 5. The CDR3 nucleotides are TGTGCCAGCAGCTCGGGACAGGAGACCTATGGCTACACCTTC. Encoded protein: CASSSGQETYGYTF. The entire variable domain, with the rest obtained from reference TRBV5-4 and TRBJ1-2, is as follows: ETGVTQSPTHLIKTRGQQVTLRCSSQSGHNTVSWYQQALGQGPQFIFQYYREEENGRGNFPPRFSGLQFPNYSSELNVNALELDDSALYLCASSSGQETYGYTFGSGTRLTVV.

The chain has TRBV25-1 and TRBJ1-1, with 10 bases aligning to TRBD1. With 4 bases clipped from V and 8 bases from J, the junction kept 10 bases outside the gene matches. This CDR3 comprises 15 residues. Germline assignment: CDR1 MGHDK and CDR2 SYGVNS. The CDR3 is CASSVRDRGSQEAFF. The CDR3 DNA reads as TGTGCCAGCAGTGTAAGGGACAGGGGAAGTCAGGAAGCTTTCTTT.

V is TRBV11-2 and J is TRBJ2-1; D is ambiguous. There are 15 residues in the CDR3. Germline CDR1 and CDR2: SGHAT and FQNNGV. The V gene lost 3 bases and the J gene lost 0 bases, with 9 bases spanning the gap. CDR3 sequence reads: CASSFDSSSYNEQFF. In DNA, the CDR3 is TGTGCCAGCAGCTTCGACTCCAGCTCCTACAATGAGCAGTTCTTC.

The genes are TRBV12-1 and TRBJ2-1. TRBV12-1 has pseudogene status. This CDR3 is built from 21 residues. CDR3 residues: CASSRESGPPRTGLSYNEQFF. CDR3 coding DNA: TGTGCCAGCTCCAGAGAGAGTGGCCCTCCTCGGACGGGTCTCTCCTACAATGAGCAGTTCTTC.

The V and J genes are TRBV6-5 and TRBJ1-5; a weak D match, TRBD1 (6 bases). This CDR3 has 14 amino acids. Germline CDR1 MNHEY, CDR2 SVGAGI. V dropped 5 bases and J dropped 9 bases, with 17 bases sitting between them. CDR3 sequence: CASSTGQLGRPQHF. CDR3 sequence (DNA): TGTGCCAGCAGTACAGGACAGCTCGGGAGGCCCCAGCATTTT.

This chain joins TRBV7-2 and TRBJ2-7; 8 bases line up with TRBD1. J was trimmed by 4 bases and V by 6 bases; bases with no gene match: 11. The CDR3 is made up of 15 amino acids. The germline CDR1 and CDR2 sequences are SGHTA and FQGNSA. CDR3: CASRLGGTGGYEQYF. The DNA of the CDR3 is TGTGCCAGCAGACTGGGGGGCACAGGGGGTTACGAGCAGTACTTC. Supplemented by reference TRBV7-2 and TRBJ2-7, the full variable domain reads GAGVSQSPSNKVTEKGKDVELRCDPISGHTALYWYRQSLGQGLEFLIYFQGNSAPDKSGLPSDRFSAERTGGSVSTLTIQRTQQEDSAVYLCASRLGGTGGYEQYFGPGTRLTVT.

This clone was seen a few times. The chain uses TRBV6-6 and TRBJ2-3; 7 bases agree with TRBD2. CDR1 MNHNY and CDR2 SVGAGI come from the germline V gene (reference sequence). Trimming removed 2 bases from V and 1 base from J; junction bases left unmatched: 3. The CDR3 is made up of 15 amino acids. The CDR3 DNA follows: TGTGCCAGCAGTTACATACGGGGGGGCACAGATACGCAGTATTTT. It codes for CASSYIRGGTDTQYF.

The chain recombines TRBV7-2 with TRBJ1-2; D might be TRBD1 (5 bases). Trimming shortened V by 1 base and J by 8 bases, and 11 bases separated the two germline ends. The CDR3 spans 13 residues. Per germline, CDR1 SGHTA and CDR2 FQGNSA. The CDR3: CASSLGGARGYTF. DNA for the CDR3: TGTGCCAGCAGCTTAGGAGGGGCGCGGGGCTACACCTTC.

The chain employs TRBV4-3 and TRBJ1-1; the match to TRBD1 covers 8 bases. This CDR3 is 15 amino acids long. Germline V gene sequence: CDR1 LGHNA, CDR2 YSLEER. Unmatched junction bases numbered 8, after V lost 5 bases and J lost 3 bases. CDR3 protein: CASSVESTGDTEAFF. The CDR3 region has the DNA TGCGCCAGCAGCGTAGAGTCGACAGGGGACACTGAAGCTTTCTTT.

In this sample, this clone turned up a few times. This sequence joins TRBV27 and TRBJ2-1, with D possibly TRBD1 on 6 matching bases. From germline, CDR1 is MNHEY and CDR2 SMNVEV (reference sequence). V lost 11 bases and J lost 7, with 21 bases in between. The CDR3 loop spans 14 amino acids. This chain's CDR3 is CASLDRSRSNEQFF. The CDR3 coding sequence is TGTGCCTCACTAGACAGGTCCCGGTCAAATGAGCAGTTCTTC.

This clone was detected only a few times. The V call is TRBV10-3, the J call TRBJ1-2; D not certain. CDR3 length equals 13 residues. Trimming removed 8 bases at V and 4 bases at J, with 14 bases between. Germline V CDR1 and CDR2: ENHRY, SYGVKD. CDR3 in DNA: TGTGCCATCCTCCCTTCGGGGAGCTATGGCTACACCTTC. Translated: CAILPSGSYGYTF.

This clone has a count of ten or more. The J gene is TRBJ1-5, the V gene TRBV19, with TRBD1 as a possible D gene (6 bases). Germline-derived CDR1 and CDR2 are LNHDA and SQIVND (reference sequence). CDR3 length equals 12 residues. CDR3 protein: CATGGANQPQHF. CDR3 bases: TGTGCTACGGGGGGGGCGAATCAGCCCCAGCATTTT.

This clone came up a few times. This chain joins TRBV7-6 and TRBJ1-2; no definite D call. Germline lookup yields CDR1 SGHVS and CDR2 FNYEAQ. The CDR3 contains 12 residues. V lost 5 bases, J lost 7 bases, and 11 bases lay in between. The CDR3 nucleotides read TGTGCCAGCAGCCCCGGCTCGGGTGGCTACACCTTC. This codes for CASSPGSGGYTF.

J is TRBJ2-1 and V is TRBV7-6; TRBD1 aligns across 10 bases. The CDR3 is made up of 13 amino acids. Trimming removed 5 bases from V and 7 bases from J; junction bases left unmatched: 2. CDR1 and CDR2 (germline): SGHVS, FNYEAQ. CDR3 sequence: CASSRDRGNEQFF. The CDR3 DNA is TGTGCCAGCAGCCGGGACAGGGGAAATGAGCAGTTCTTC.

J is TRBJ2-7 and V is TRBV2, with D possibly being TRBD1 (5 bases). The CDR3 runs to 13 residues. Trimming stripped 3 bases from V and 3 bases from J, with 9 bases between. Germline CDR1 reads SNHLY; CDR2 reads FYNNEI. The CDR3 nucleotides are TGTGCCAGCAGTGAGGTCCAGGGCTACGAGCAGTACTTC. It codes for CASSEVQGYEQYF.

The chain is built from TRBV28 and TRBJ1-2; D is undetermined. The CDR3 runs 15 residues. V was trimmed by 4 bases and J by 4 bases, leaving 16 bases between them. CDR1 MDHEN and CDR2 SYDVKM come from the germline V gene. CDR3 region: CASSSSLRPGYGYTF. For the CDR3, the DNA is TGTGCCAGCAGTTCGAGTCTTCGCCCGGGCTATGGCTACACCTTC.

The V and J genes are TRBV4-3 and TRBJ2-7; D ambiguous. The CDR3 totals 15 residues. V shed 1 base and J shed 2 bases, with 12 bases lying between them. Germline V gene sequence: CDR1 LGHNA, CDR2 YSLEER. The CDR3 coding sequence is TGCGCCAGCAGCCAAGCAGGAGTACCTACCTACGAGCAGTACTTC. It is translated as CASSQAGVPTYEQYF.

The chain recombines TRBV11-2 with TRBJ2-2; TRBD2 might be the D (5 bases). The CDR3 length is 14 residues. Germline CDR1 SGHAT, CDR2 FQNNGV. Trimming shortened V by 5 bases and J by 7 bases, and 14 bases separated the two germline ends. The CDR3 region has the DNA TGTGCCAGCAGCACGATGAGCGGAAGCGGGGAGCTGTTTTTT. Protein: CASSTMSGSGELFF.

The table lists this clone with a few counts. The chain employs TRBV5-1 and TRBJ2-2, with a possible D match to TRBD1 (6 bases). Germline lookup yields CDR1 SGHRS and CDR2 YFSETQ. The V gene lost 2 bases and the J gene lost 4 bases, with 12 bases spanning the gap. The CDR3 is 15 residues long. In DNA, the CDR3 is TGCGCCAGCAGCTTAGAAACAGGGTTCACCGGGGAGCTGTTTTTT. Its translation: CASSLETGFTGELFF.

The chain is built from TRBV10-3 and TRBJ2-7, with a tentative D call TRBD2 (6 bases). Trimming removed 6 bases from V and 2 bases from J, with 20 bases in between. This CDR3 region has 16 residues. Germline V CDR1 and CDR2: ENHRY, SYGVKD. The CDR3 spells CAISERAVAAPYEQYF. CDR3 nucleotide sequence: TGTGCCATCAGCGAGAGGGCTGTAGCGGCACCCTACGAGCAGTACTTC.